This T cell receptor beta chain was identified during a study of metastatic and nonmetastatic thyroid tumors. MiXCR re-clonotyped the PCR reads for TCRdb. This table holds approximately 25,000 clones, about an eighth found once. This CDR3 comprises 14 residues. Germline V gives CDR1 SGHTA, CDR2 FQGTGA. Trimming removed 5 bases at V and 2 bases at J, with 12 bases between. Thyroid surgery was performed in patients who had received no treatment beforehand. A note on this clone: This may be a read error: a much more frequent sequence differs by one nucleotide. The sample holds other DNA sequences that translate to the same CDR3.

Source material: blood. The chain carries TRBV7-3 and TRBJ1-1; unclear D gene. The clonotype was recovered from a female donor with papillary thyroid cancer or a benign thyroid nodule (not recorded which). Some clones in this sample may be carry-over from other donors' samples. CDR3 nucleotide sequence: TGTGCCAGCAGCCTACACGGCACAAACACTGAAGCTTTCTTT. Its translation: CASSLHGTNTEAFF. Together with reference TRBV7-3 and TRBJ1-1, the CDR3 gives the full variable domain: GAGVSQTPSNKVTEKGKYVELRCDPISGHTALYWYRQSLGQGPEFLIYFQGTGAADDSGLPNDRFFAVRPEGSVSTLKIQRTERGDSAVYLCASSLHGTNTEAFFGQGTRLTVV.